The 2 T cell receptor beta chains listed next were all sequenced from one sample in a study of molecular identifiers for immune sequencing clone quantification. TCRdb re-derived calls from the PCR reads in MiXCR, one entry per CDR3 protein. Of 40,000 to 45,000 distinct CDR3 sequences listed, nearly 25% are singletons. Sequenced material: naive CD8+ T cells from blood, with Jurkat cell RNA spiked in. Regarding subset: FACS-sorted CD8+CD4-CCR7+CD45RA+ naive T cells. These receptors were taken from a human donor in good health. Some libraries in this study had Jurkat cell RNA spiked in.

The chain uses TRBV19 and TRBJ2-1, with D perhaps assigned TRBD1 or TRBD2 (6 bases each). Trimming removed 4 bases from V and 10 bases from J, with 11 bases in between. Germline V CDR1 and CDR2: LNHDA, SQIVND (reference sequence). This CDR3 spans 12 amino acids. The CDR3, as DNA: TGTGCCAGTAGTACGGGGGCGCACGAGCAGTTCTTC. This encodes CASSTGAHEQFF.

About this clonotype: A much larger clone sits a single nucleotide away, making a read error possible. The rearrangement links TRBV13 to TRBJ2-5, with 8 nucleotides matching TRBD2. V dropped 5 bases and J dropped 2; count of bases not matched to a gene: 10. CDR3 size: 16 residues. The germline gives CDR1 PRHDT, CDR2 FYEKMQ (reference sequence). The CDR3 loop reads CASSPTGGFAQETQYF. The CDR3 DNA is TGTGCCAGCAGCCCGACGGGGGGGTTCGCACAAGAGACCCAGTACTTC.